The 5 T cell receptor beta chains presented below share a single source sample, sequenced in a study of graft-versus-host responses after intestinal transplantation. Generated by immunoSEQ multiplex PCR, the TCRdb table keeps only in-frame clones and is missing some. The repertoire has about 120,000 clones, about 93% of them found once; the top ten carry 0.095% to 0.15%. No cognate antigen is known for these TCRs. The material sequenced was unstimulated CD4+ T cells sorted from spleen or lymph node cells, taken before intestinal transplant. Source of these receptors: a human donor who received an intestinal transplant.

The chain combines TRBV28 with TRBJ1-5; tentative D call: TRBD1 (6 bases). V gave up 3 bases and J gave up 2 bases, with 23 bases separating them. CDR3 size: 19 residues. Germline-derived CDR1 and CDR2 are MDHEN and SYDVKM. The CDR3 sequence: CASSFLGQGNGWGNQPQHF. As DNA, the CDR3 is TGTGCCAGCAGTTTCTTGGGTCAGGGGAACGGATGGGGCAATCAGCCCCAGCATTTT. Complete variable domain (other parts from reference TRBV28 and TRBJ1-5): DVKVTQSSRYLVKRTGEKVFLECVQDMDHENMFWYRQDPGLGLRLIYFSYDVKMKEKGDIPEGYSVSREKKERFSLILESASTNQTSMYLCASSFLGQGNGWGNQPQHFGDGTRLSIL.

CDR3 coding DNA: TGTGCCAGCAGCAAAGGGGGGGACGAGCGGAGGGTTCTACAGGAATACTTC. Translating it yields CASSKGGDERRVLQEYF. The chain combines TRBV21-1 with TRBJ2-7; the table's D gene call, TRBD2, was not cross checked with the DNA. TRBV21-1 is assigned pseudogene status. The CDR3 runs 17 residues.

The chain has TRBV5-1 and TRBJ2-3, with 8 bases fitting TRBD1. The CDR3 runs to 15 residues. With V trimmed by 2 bases and J by 5 bases, 7 bases remained unmatched. The germline CDR1 and CDR2 sequences are SGHRS and YFSETQ. CDR3 nucleotides: TGCGCCAGCAGCTTCGGGCAGGGGGCCGGAGATACGCAGTATTTT. It yields the protein CASSFGQGAGDTQYF. Full variable domain (rest looked up from reference TRBV5-1 and TRBJ2-3): KAGVTQTPRYLIKTRGQQVTLSCSPISGHRSVSWYQQTPGQGLQFLFEYFSETQRNKGNFPGRFSGRQFSNSRSEMNVSTLELGDSALYLCASSFGQGAGDTQYFGPGTRLTVL.

This sequence joins TRBV30 and TRBJ2-7; maybe TRBD1 (5 bases). This CDR3 is built from 13 residues. V was cut by 3 bases and J by 1 base, with 10 bases left in between. Germline V gene sequence: CDR1 GTSNPN, CDR2 SVGIG (reference sequence). Written as DNA, the CDR3 is TGTGCCTGGAGGGCCAGGGCGTCCTACGAGCAGTACTTC. Its protein is CAWRARASYEQYF.

The rearrangement uses TRBV25-1 and TRBJ2-7; 9 nucleotides align to TRBD2. The CDR3 has 17 amino acids. In germline, CDR1 is MGHDK, CDR2 SYGVNS. Trimming at V came to 2 bases and at J to 0 bases, leaving 8 bases not matched to a gene. Written as DNA, the CDR3 is TGTGCCAGCAGTGAAGGGGTCCATAGCGGGAGCTCCTACGAGCAGTACTTC. It specifies CASSEGVHSGSSYEQYF.